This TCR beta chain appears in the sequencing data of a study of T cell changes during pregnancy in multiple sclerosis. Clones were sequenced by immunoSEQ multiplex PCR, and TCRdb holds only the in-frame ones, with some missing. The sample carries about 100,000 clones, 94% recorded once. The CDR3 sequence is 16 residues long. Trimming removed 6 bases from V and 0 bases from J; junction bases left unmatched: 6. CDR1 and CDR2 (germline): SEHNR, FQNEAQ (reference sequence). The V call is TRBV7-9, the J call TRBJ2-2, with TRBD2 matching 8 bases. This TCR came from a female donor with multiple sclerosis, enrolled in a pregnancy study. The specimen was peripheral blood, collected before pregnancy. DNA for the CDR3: TGTGCCAGCAGTTCAAGAGCGGGGGCGAACACCGGGGAGCTGTTTTTT. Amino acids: CASSSRAGANTGELFF.